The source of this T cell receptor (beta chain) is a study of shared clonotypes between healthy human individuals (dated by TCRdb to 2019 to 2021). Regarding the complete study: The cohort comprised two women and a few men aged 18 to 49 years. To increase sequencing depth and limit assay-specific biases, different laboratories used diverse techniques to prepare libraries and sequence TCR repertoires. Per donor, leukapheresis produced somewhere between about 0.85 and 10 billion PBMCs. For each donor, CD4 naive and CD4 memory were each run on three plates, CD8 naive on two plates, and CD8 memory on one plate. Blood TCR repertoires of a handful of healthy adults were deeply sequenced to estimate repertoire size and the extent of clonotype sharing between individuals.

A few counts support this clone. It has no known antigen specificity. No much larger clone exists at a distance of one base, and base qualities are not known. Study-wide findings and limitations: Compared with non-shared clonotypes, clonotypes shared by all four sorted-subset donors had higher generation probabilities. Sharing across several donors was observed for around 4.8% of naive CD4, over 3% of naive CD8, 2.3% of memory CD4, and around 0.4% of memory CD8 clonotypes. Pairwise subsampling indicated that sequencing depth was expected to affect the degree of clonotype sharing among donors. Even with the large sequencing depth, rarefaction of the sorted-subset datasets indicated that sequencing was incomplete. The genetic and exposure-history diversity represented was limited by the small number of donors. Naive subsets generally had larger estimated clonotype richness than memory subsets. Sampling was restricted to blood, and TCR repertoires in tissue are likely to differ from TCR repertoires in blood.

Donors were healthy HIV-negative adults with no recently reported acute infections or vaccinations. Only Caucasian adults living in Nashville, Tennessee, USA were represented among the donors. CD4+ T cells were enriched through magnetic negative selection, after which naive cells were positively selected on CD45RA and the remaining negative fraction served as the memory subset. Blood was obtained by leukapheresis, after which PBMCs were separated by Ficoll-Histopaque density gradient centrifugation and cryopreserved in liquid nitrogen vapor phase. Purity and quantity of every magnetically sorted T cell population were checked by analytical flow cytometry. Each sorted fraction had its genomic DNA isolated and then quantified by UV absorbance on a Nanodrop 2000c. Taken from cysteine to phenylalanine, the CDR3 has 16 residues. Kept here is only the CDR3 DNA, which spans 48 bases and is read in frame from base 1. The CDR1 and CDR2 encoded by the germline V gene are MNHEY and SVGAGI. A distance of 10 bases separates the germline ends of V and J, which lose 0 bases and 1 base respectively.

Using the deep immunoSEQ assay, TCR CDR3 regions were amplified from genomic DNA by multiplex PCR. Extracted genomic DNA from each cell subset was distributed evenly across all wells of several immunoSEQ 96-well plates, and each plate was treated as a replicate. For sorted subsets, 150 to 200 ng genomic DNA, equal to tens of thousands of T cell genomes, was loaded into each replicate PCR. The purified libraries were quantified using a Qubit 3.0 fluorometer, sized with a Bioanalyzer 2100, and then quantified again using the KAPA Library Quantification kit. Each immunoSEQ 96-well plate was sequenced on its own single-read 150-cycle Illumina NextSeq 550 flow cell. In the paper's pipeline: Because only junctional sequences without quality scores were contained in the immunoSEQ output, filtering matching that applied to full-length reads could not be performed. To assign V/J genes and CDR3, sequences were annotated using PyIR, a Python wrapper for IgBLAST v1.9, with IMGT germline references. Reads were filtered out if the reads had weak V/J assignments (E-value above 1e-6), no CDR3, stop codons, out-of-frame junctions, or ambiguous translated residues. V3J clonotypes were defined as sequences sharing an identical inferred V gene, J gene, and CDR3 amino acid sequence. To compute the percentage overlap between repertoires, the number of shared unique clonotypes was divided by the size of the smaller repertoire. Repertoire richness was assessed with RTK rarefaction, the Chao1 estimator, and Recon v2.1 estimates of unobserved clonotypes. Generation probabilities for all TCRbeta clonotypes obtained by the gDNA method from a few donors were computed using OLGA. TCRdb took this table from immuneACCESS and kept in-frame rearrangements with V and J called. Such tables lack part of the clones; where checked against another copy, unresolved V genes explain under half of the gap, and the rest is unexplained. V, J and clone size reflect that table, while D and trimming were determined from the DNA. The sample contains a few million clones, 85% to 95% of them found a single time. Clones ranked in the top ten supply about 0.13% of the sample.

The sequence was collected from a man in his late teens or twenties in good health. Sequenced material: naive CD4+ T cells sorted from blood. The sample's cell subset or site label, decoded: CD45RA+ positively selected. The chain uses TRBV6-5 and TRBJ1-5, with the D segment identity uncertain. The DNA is TGTGCCAGCAGTTACTCGAACGGGATAAGCAATCAGCCCCAGCATTTT. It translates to CASSYSNGISNQPQHF.